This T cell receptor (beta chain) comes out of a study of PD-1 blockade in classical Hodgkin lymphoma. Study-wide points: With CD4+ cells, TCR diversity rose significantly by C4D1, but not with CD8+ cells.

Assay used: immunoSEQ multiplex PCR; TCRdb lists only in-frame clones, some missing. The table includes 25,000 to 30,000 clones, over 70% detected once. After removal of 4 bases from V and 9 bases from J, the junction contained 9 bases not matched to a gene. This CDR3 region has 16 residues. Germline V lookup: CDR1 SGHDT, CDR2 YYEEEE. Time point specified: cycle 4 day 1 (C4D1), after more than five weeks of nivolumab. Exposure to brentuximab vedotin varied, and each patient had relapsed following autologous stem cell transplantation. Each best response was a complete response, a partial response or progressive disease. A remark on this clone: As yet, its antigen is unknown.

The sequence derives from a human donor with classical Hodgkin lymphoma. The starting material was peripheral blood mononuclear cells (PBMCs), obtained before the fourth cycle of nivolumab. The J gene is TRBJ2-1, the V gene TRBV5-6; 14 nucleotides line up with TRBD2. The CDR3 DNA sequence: TGTGCCAGCAGCCCGAGGACTAGCGGGGGGCCGGTTGAGCAGTTCTTC. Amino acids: CASSPRTSGGPVEQFF.